The 27 T cell receptor beta chains below all came from one sample that was sequenced in a study of T cell clones after liver transplantation. Sequencing was performed with immunoSEQ multiplex PCR; in TCRdb, only in-frame clones are kept and a portion is missing. The data hold around 100,000 clones, with approximately 85% observed a single time. The sequences come from CD4+ T cells from blood, collected before liver transplant. The receptors derive from a human donor who received a liver transplant.

V and J are TRBV5-1 and TRBJ2-5; 9 nucleotides match TRBD2. V gave up 2 bases and J gave up 1 base; unmatched junction bases: 3. Germline values: CDR1 SGHRS, CDR2 YFSETQ. This CDR3 is 15 amino acids long. CDR3 in amino acids: CASSFLAGIQETQYF. The CDR3 region has the DNA TGCGCCAGCAGCTTCCTAGCGGGAATCCAAGAGACCCAGTACTTC.

This chain connects TRBV11-3 to TRBJ2-2; D unclear. The V gene's germline CDR1 is SGHNT and CDR2 YENEEA. V was cut by 6 bases and J by 5 bases, with 4 bases left in between. The CDR3 spans 11 residues. CDR3 residues: CASRGTGELFF. The CDR3 region has the DNA TGTGCCAGCAGGGGGACCGGGGAGCTGTTTTTT.

The chain couples TRBV7-9 to TRBJ2-1; D is possibly TRBD1 (6 bases). CDR1 is SEHNR and CDR2 is FQNEAQ in the germline V gene (reference sequence). Trimming pared 0 bases from V and 6 bases from J, leaving 15 bases between. The CDR3 spans 16 residues. The DNA of the CDR3 is TGTGCCAGCAGCTTAGCAGGGGGACCTCTCAGCAATGAGCAGTTCTTC. It translates to CASSLAGGPLSNEQFF.

The V and J genes are TRBV19 and TRBJ2-2; tentative D call: TRBD2 (6 bases). The germline gives CDR1 LNHDA, CDR2 SQIVND (reference sequence). V was cut by 4 bases and J by 6 bases, with 6 bases left in between. The CDR3 runs 12 residues. CDR3 residues: CASSTGAGELFF. CDR3 nucleotide sequence: TGTGCCAGTAGTACGGGGGCCGGGGAGCTGTTTTTT.

This clone has only a few counts. The rearrangement joins TRBV4-1 to TRBJ2-7; D is undetermined. The CDR3 extends over 12 amino acids. V was cut by 1 base and J by 5 bases, with 6 bases left in between. CDR1 and CDR2 from the germline V gene are MGHRA and YSYEKL. The CDR3 nucleotides read TGCGCCAGCAGCCAAGTCGCAAACGAGCAGTACTTC. It encodes CASSQVANEQYF.

The chain recombines TRBV7-3 with TRBJ2-1; TRBD1 matches at 9 bases. The junction had 12 bases not matched to a gene; V was cut back by 5 bases and J by 7 bases. The CDR3 sequence is 16 residues long. CDR1 SGHTA and CDR2 FQGTGA come from the germline V gene. In DNA, the CDR3 is TGTGCCAGCAGCCCCCTCATGGACAGGGGAGGGAATGAGCAGTTCTTC. As protein: CASSPLMDRGGNEQFF.

The genes are TRBV20-1 and TRBJ2-7; no reliable D call. CDR3 length: 11 amino acids. V lost 6 bases to trimming and J lost 6 bases, with 12 bases between them. The germline CDR1 and CDR2 sequences are DFQATT and SNEGSKA (reference sequence). CDR3 DNA: TGCAGTGCGCCTACCACGTCCGAGCAGTACTTC. This encodes CSAPTTSEQYF.

This rearrangement joins TRBV6-1 to TRBJ1-2, with 7 bases aligning to TRBD1. The germline V gene has CDR1 MNHNS and CDR2 SASEGT. The CDR3 consists of 15 residues. The ends lost 6 bases at V and 8 bases at J; junction bases unmatched: 15. The DNA of the CDR3 is TGTGCCAGCAGGACGAGGCCGGACAGGACGGGCGGCTACACCTTC. It encodes CASRTRPDRTGGYTF.

This clone was recorded a few times. The gene calls are TRBV5-4 and TRBJ2-3; D may correspond to TRBD1 or TRBD2 (5 bases each). The germline CDR1 and CDR2 sequences are SGHNT and YYREEE (reference sequence). Trimming left V 3 bases short and J 4 bases short, with 15 bases between. The CDR3 is made up of 15 amino acids. The CDR3 here is CASSSGPILADTQYF. CDR3 in DNA: TGTGCCAGCAGCTCGGGACCCATCCTGGCAGATACGCAGTATTTT.

The gene calls are TRBV5-4 and TRBJ1-3, with a tentative D call TRBD1 (5 bases). Deletions cut 1 base from V and 2 bases from J, with 10 bases between. CDR3 length: 15 residues. Germline V gene sequence: CDR1 SGHNT, CDR2 YYREEE (reference sequence). The CDR3 DNA sequence: TGTGCCAGCAGCTTGATGGGGGGTGCTGGAAACACCATATATTTT. It encodes CASSLMGGAGNTIYF.

The V and J genes are TRBV4-1 and TRBJ2-2; tentatively, D is TRBD1 (6 bases). The CDR3 sequence is 15 residues long. Germline V gives CDR1 MGHRA, CDR2 YSYEKL. V was cut by 1 base and J by 6 bases, with 12 bases left in between. The CDR3 is CASSQADRTAGELFF. In DNA form, the CDR3 reads TGCGCCAGCAGCCAAGCTGACAGGACGGCCGGGGAGCTGTTTTTT.

This chain joins TRBV25-1 and TRBJ2-2; the match to TRBD2 covers 11 bases. V shed 2 bases and J 4 bases; nucleotides not matched to a gene: 9. Germline V lookup: CDR1 MGHDK, CDR2 SYGVNS. The CDR3 totals 18 residues. The CDR3 DNA follows: TGTGCCAGCAGTGAAAGGGTAGCGGGAGGGCCACGCACCGGGGAGCTGTTTTTT. The encoded protein is CASSERVAGGPRTGELFF.

The chain carries TRBV6-6 and TRBJ1-2, with D unclear. Germline V lookup: CDR1 MNHNY, CDR2 SVGAGI (reference sequence). Trimming took 0 bases from V and 8 from J, leaving 10 bases between them. This CDR3 is 13 amino acids long. The DNA of the CDR3 is TGTGCCAGCAGTTACTCGGGGTGGCTGGGCTACACCTTC. As protein: CASSYSGWLGYTF.

The genes are TRBV18 and TRBJ2-7; D is unresolved. V was pared by 2 bases and J by 6 bases, with 14 bases between. CDR3 length equals 14 residues. Germline V gene sequence: CDR1 KGHSH, CDR2 LQKENI. The CDR3 nucleotides read TGTGCCAGCTCACCAGGACCTTCGGTCCGCGAGCAGTACTTC. Residues: CASSPGPSVREQYF.

This chain links TRBV9 with TRBJ1-6; no firm D call. This CDR3 has 17 residues. Germline loops: CDR1 SGDLS, CDR2 YYNGEE. V was clipped by 0 bases and J by 0 bases, with 10 bases between them. Here the CDR3 reads CASSVGLPSSYNSPLHF. DNA of the CDR3: TGTGCCAGCAGCGTAGGTCTTCCGAGCTCCTATAATTCACCCCTCCACTTT.

This clone was counted only a few times. The V gene is TRBV25-1, the J gene TRBJ1-1, with 7 bases that match TRBD1. Germline V gene data show CDR1 as MGHDK and CDR2 as SYGVNS. The length of the CDR3 is 14 residues. V trimming: 4 bases; J trimming: 11 bases; junction bases outside the gene matches: 13. As DNA, the CDR3 is TGTGCCAGCAGTGTTTCCCGACAGGGCGGAGGGGCTTTCTTT. It encodes CASSVSRQGGGAFF.

The count of this clone is one. The CDR3 spells CASSKVSTGDQPQHF. CDR3 sequence (DNA): TGTGCCAGTAGTAAGGTGTCGACAGGAGATCAGCCCCAGCATTTT. The chain combines TRBV19 with TRBJ1-5, with D perhaps TRBD1 (6 bases). The germline gives CDR1 LNHDA, CDR2 SQIVND (reference sequence). V was clipped by 4 bases and J by 5 bases, with 15 bases between them. CDR3 size: 15 residues.

CDR3: CASSEVWDNTEAFF. The CDR3, as DNA: TGTGCCAGCAGCGAAGTTTGGGACAACACTGAAGCTTTCTTT. The V gene is TRBV4-2, the J gene TRBJ1-1; D may be TRBD1 (5 bases). Per the germline V gene, CDR1 is LGHNA and CDR2 is YNFKEQ. The CDR3 consists of 14 residues. V shed 5 bases and J shed 2 bases, with 12 bases lying between them.

The gene calls are TRBV29-1 and TRBJ2-1; tentative D call: TRBD1 (6 bases). The CDR3 length is 13 residues. Per germline, CDR1 SQVTM and CDR2 ANQGSEA. CDR3 loop: CSEGVPGANEQFF. CDR3 coding DNA: TGCAGTGAGGGGGTGCCCGGGGCCAATGAGCAGTTCTTC.

The rearrangement uses TRBV6-5 and TRBJ2-1; D is possibly TRBD1 or TRBD2 (5 bases each). The length of the CDR3 is 13 residues. V lost 10 bases and J lost 5, with 15 bases in between. Germline values: CDR1 MNHEY, CDR2 SVGAGI. The CDR3 spells CANRDLGHNEQFF. The CDR3 DNA reads TGTGCCAACCGGGACCTCGGACACAATGAGCAGTTCTTC.

The genes are TRBV18 and TRBJ2-3; possible D gene TRBD1, 8 bases. Germline-derived CDR1 and CDR2 are KGHSH and LQKENI. CDR3 size: 16 residues. V was pared by 4 bases and J by 4 bases, with 18 bases between. In nucleotides, the CDR3 is TGTGCCAGCTCACTCCAGAACAGGGGGGGACCAGATACGCAGTATTTT. Its protein product is CASSLQNRGGPDTQYF.

The chain joins TRBV19 to TRBJ2-5; the D is unclear. The V end lost 7 bases, the J end lost 7 bases, and 13 bases lay between the germline ends. Germline V gene data show CDR1 as LNHDA and CDR2 as SQIVND (reference sequence). CDR3 length: 12 residues. The chain's CDR3 is CASMTLSGTQYF. CDR3 DNA sequence: TGTGCCAGTATGACCCTTTCGGGGACCCAGTACTTC.

The chain couples TRBV18 to TRBJ2-7; D may be TRBD2 (5 bases). The V end was cut by 5 bases, the J end by 4 bases, with 18 bases between. This CDR3 region has 15 residues. Germline CDR1 is KGHSH and CDR2 is LQKENI. CDR3 nucleotide sequence: TGTGCCAGCTCAGTAGGACTCCCTAGCCTTTACGAGCAGTACTTC. The encoded protein is CASSVGLPSLYEQYF.

The V call is TRBV11-2, the J call TRBJ1-6, with D unresolved. The length of the CDR3 is 16 residues. The ends were cut back, 4 bases at V and 6 bases at J, with 16 bases in the middle. Germline V lookup: CDR1 SGHAT, CDR2 FQNNGV. The DNA of the CDR3 is TGTGCCAGCAGCTACCTGACAAGGGCCGGTAATTCACCCCTCCACTTT. Amino acids: CASSYLTRAGNSPLHF.

This chain uses TRBV6-6 with TRBJ2-4; D is perhaps TRBD2 (5 bases). V lost 6 bases and J 0 bases, leaving 12 bases between the germline ends. This CDR3 has 15 residues. Germline V CDR1 and CDR2: MNHNY, SVGAGI (reference sequence). The CDR3 here is CASRGAELAKNIQYF. DNA for the CDR3: TGTGCCAGCAGGGGAGCGGAACTAGCCAAAAACATTCAGTACTTC.

This rearrangement joins TRBV20-1 to TRBJ1-2; D is uncertain. Germline V gene sequence: CDR1 DFQATT, CDR2 SNEGSKA (reference sequence). The CDR3 is made up of 11 amino acids. V was cut by 2 bases and J by 7 bases, with 8 bases left in between. CDR3 bases: TGCAGTGCTAGAAGTCAGCTTGGCTACACCTTC. This sequence encodes CSARSQLGYTF.

This clone was counted between two and nine times. V is TRBV7-2 and J is TRBJ2-7; D is unclear. The V end lost 4 bases, the J end lost 3 bases, and 4 bases lay between the germline ends. Germline V lookup: CDR1 SGHTA, CDR2 FQGNSA. This CDR3 region has 11 residues. CDR3: CASSSDYEQYF. The CDR3 bases are TGTGCCAGCAGCTCCGACTACGAGCAGTACTTC.